The clone carrying this T cell receptor beta chain appeared once. What it binds is unknown. Produced via immunoSEQ multiplex PCR; TCRdb's table is partial and in-frame only. The table records 80,000 to 95,000 clones, more than 70% of them present only once. The sample originates from a study of OX40 agonist ivuxolimab in advanced cancers. Notes on the study in general: Some nonresponders likewise displayed low normalized T-cell clonal expansion. On average, CD8+ T cells showed a greater number of expanded clones than CD4+.

CDR1 and CDR2 from the germline V gene are MNHNY and SVGAGI (reference sequence). The CDR3 contains 14 residues. V was cut by 6 bases and J by 9 bases, with 20 bases left in between. This chain uses TRBV6-6 with TRBJ1-2; D remains unclear. The material sequenced was CD4+ or CD8+ T cells sorted from blood, taken in a trial of the OX40 agonist ivuxolimab. This clonotype was obtained from an adult with an advanced solid tumor such as melanoma, head and neck, liver or kidney cancer. CDR3 nucleotides: TGTGCCAGCAGCAGAGACGAGGGAGGTCATCGCTACACCTTC. It codes for CASSRDEGGHRYTF.